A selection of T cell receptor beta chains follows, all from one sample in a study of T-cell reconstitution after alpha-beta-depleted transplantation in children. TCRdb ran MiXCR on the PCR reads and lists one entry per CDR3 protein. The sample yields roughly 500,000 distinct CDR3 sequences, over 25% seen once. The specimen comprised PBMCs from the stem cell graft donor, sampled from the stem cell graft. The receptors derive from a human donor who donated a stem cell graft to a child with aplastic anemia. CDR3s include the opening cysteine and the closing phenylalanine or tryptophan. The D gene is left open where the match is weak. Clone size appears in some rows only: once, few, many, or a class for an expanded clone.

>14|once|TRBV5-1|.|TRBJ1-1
TGCGCCAGCAGCCGAAGACAGATCAACACTGAAGCTTTCTTT
CASSRRQINTEAFF
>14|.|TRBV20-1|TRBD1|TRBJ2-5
TGCAGTGCTAGAGAGACAGGGTTTCAAGAGACCCAGTACTTC
CSARETGFQETQYF
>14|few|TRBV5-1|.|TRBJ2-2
TGCGCCAGCAGTTCAAAGGGAAACACCGGGGAGCTGTTTTTT
CASSSKGNTGELFF
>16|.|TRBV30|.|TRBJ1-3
TGTGCCTGGAAGACCACAGGAGGGGCTTTGGAGAGCACCATATATTTT
CAWKTTGGALESTIYF
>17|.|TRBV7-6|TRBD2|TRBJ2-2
TGTGCCAGCAGCTTACGTGAACTAGCGGGAAACACCGGGGAGCTGTTTTTT
CASSLRELAGNTGELFF
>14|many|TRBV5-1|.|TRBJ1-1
TGCGCCAGCAGCTTGGGGCCGTCGAACACTGAAGCTTTCTTT
CASSLGPSNTEAFF
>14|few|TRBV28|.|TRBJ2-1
TGTGCCAGCAGTTTTAGACAGAACTACAATGAGCAGTTCTTC
CASSFRQNYNEQFF
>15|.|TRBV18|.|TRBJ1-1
TGTGCCAGCTCCCTCCCCAGGGCTGGGGGCACTGAAGCTTTCTTT
CASSLPRAGGTEAFF
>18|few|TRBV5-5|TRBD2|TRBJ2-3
TGTGCCAGCAGCTGGGGGGGACTAGCCTCCTCTAGCACAGATACGCAGTATTTT
CASSWGGLASSSTDTQYF
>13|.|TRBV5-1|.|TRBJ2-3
TGCGCCAGCAGCTTCAGTCGGGCCGATACGCAGTATTTT
CASSFSRADTQYF